This T cell receptor (beta chain) was identified during a study of OX40 agonist ivuxolimab in advanced cancers. Turning to the study itself: Every 2 weeks, patients got intravenous ivuxolimab at one of six dose levels (0.01-10 mg/kg). Aged roughly 23 to 90 with a mean of roughly 65 years, they were around 83% male.

V lost 5 bases and J 0 bases, leaving 11 bases between the germline ends. Germline V gene data show CDR1 as MDHEN and CDR2 as SYDVKM. The CDR3 has 15 residues. A remark on this clone: The antigen is undetermined.

Profiled with immunoSEQ multiplex PCR; TCRdb holds only in-frame clones, not every one. The table has roughly 43,000 clones, 70% to 90% seen once. Study-level findings and limits: The mean number of expanded clones was higher in CD8+ T cells than in CD4+.

Exclusion applied to patients with autoimmune disease history or systemic immunosuppression. V gene TRBV28 combines with J gene TRBJ2-1, with D unclear. Specimen: CD4+ or CD8+ T cells sorted from blood, collected in a trial of the OX40 agonist ivuxolimab. The receptor's source is an adult with an advanced solid tumor such as melanoma, head and neck, liver or kidney cancer. CDR3 sequence reads: CASSQAESSYNEQFF. The CDR3 bases are TGTGCCAGCAGTCAAGCTGAGAGCTCCTACAATGAGCAGTTCTTC.